The 3 T cell receptor beta chains below come from one sample, sequenced in a study of blood T cell repertoires in COVID-19. Produced via immunoSEQ multiplex PCR; TCRdb's table is partial and in-frame only. This repertoire shows about 310,000 clones, 70% to 90% found once; its top ten account for around 2.1%. Source material: PBMCs or T cells enriched from blood (not recorded which). The receptors come from a man younger than 40 who had recovered from COVID-19.

The CDR3 spells CAWTLNALIGGYTF. As DNA, the CDR3 is TGTGCCTGGACTTTGAATGCCCTAATCGGTGGCTACACCTTC. The chain links TRBV30 to TRBJ1-2, with D unclear. With 4 bases removed from V and 7 bases from J, the gap between germline ends came to 19 bases. Looked up from germline, CDR1 is GTSNPN and CDR2 is SVGIG (reference sequence). This CDR3 contains 14 residues.

The sample holds a few counts of this clone. The V gene is TRBV30, the J gene TRBJ1-6, with unresolved D. Trimming removed 6 bases from V and 10 bases from J, with 19 bases in between. CDR1 is GTSNPN, CDR2 SVGIG, per germline (reference sequence). The CDR3 consists of 14 residues. CDR3 residues: CACVVDGPGSPLHF. The CDR3 bases are TGTGCCTGTGTCGTGGACGGCCCGGGGTCACCCCTCCACTTT.

J is TRBJ1-3 and V is TRBV18; 8 bases are a match to TRBD1. The CDR3 runs to 16 residues. The junction had 6 bases not matched to a gene; V was cut back by 5 bases and J by 0 bases. In germline, CDR1 is KGHSH, CDR2 LQKENI. This chain's CDR3 is CASSAGQALSGNTIYF. The CDR3 DNA is TGTGCCAGCTCAGCGGGACAGGCGCTCTCTGGAAACACCATATATTTT. Drawing the rest from reference TRBV18 and TRBJ1-3, the complete variable domain is NAGVMQNPRHLVRRRGQEARLRCSPMKGHSHVYWYRQLPEEGLKFMVYLQKENIIDESGMPKERFSAEFPKEGPSILRIQQVVRGDSAAYFCASSAGQALSGNTIYFGEGSWLTVV.